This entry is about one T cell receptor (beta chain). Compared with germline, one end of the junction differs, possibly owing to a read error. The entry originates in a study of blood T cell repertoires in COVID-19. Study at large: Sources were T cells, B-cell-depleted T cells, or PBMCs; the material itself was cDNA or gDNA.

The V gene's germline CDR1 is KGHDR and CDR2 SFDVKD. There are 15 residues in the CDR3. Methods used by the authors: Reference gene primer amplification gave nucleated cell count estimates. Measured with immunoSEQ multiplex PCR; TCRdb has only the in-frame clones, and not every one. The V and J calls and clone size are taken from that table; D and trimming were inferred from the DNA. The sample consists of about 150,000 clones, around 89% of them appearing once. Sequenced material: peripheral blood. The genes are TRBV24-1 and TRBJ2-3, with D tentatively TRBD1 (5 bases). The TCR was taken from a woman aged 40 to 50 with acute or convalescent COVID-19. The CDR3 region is CATGEKKGNTDTQYF. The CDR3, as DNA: TGTGCCACCGGTGAAAAAAAGGGGAACACAGATACGCAGTATTTT.